This T cell receptor beta chain was captured in a study of blood T cell repertoires in COVID-19 (TCRdb year 2020). Concerning the study at large: Samples from collaborators originated in the United States, Italy and Spain and spanned both the acute and convalescent phases of COVID-19. The prospective study material was composed of cDNA or gDNA derived from T cells, B-cell-depleted T cells, or PBMCs. Subjects who had been exposed to COVID-19, were actively infected with it, or had recovered from it provided the deeply sampled blood TCRbeta repertoires that made up the dataset. The repertoires were released in a freely available public database meant as a resource for research on the immune response to SARS-CoV-2. Samples were obtained from the ongoing ImmuneRACE study (first 160 participants) and from over a thousand subjects provided by 6 global collaborators. The sample metadata nearly always contained a de-identified subject ID, COVID-19 status, age in years and sex. Where HLA class I and class II types were available, the types were taken from metadata supplied by the sample provider, not from assay-based typing.

Samples from volunteer blood donors who had recovered from COVID-19 were contributed by a second Seattle source. The collaborating institutions used their own protocols to collect whole blood in K2EDTA tubes. For TCRbeta analysis, collaborators shipped samples in one of three forms: frozen whole blood, isolated PBMCs, or DNA extracted from either of those sample types. Paper-wide results and their limitations: The amount of clinical and demographic metadata varied by source and participant and was provided uncurated.

TCRbeta CDR3 regions were amplified from genomic DNA by means of the immunoSEQ Assay, a bias-controlled multiplex PCR. Turning to the authors' computational methods: The number of nucleated cells in each sample was estimated by amplification of reference gene primers within the assay. To quantify the absolute abundance of each unique TCRbeta CDR3 rearrangement, sequence reads were collapsed and filtered. Productive Simpson clonality was computed per sample as the square root of Simpson's diversity index over productive rearrangements. This immuneACCESS table, as held by TCRdb, lists in-frame sequences with V and J called but not all clones. Of the missing ones, under half trace to an unresolved V gene in checked studies; the others have no known cause. That table furnishes V, J and clone size, whereas the DNA furnished D and trimming. The sample yields 300,000 to 400,000 clones; around nine tenths were counted once. The ten largest clones capture less than 3.5% of the sample.

The CDR3 covers 13 residues, taking in both the cysteine and the phenylalanine. Only the CDR3 region is kept as DNA, spanning 39 bases read in frame from base 1. From the germline V gene, CDR1 is WSHSY and CDR2 is SAAADI. V was cut back by 8 bases and J by 4 bases, leaving a gap of 11 bases between them. This clone was found once. Its cognate antigen has yet to be identified. No per-base quality is available; no much larger clone lies one base away. This receptor was obtained from a woman younger than 30 who had recovered from COVID-19. This sequence uses TRBV10-2 and TRBJ1-4; TRBD1 could be the D gene, as 5 bases match. Sequencing used peripheral blood. CDR3 protein: CASLGHDNEKLFF. Read as DNA, the sequence is TGCGCCAGCCTCGGACACGATAATGAAAAACTGTTTTTT.